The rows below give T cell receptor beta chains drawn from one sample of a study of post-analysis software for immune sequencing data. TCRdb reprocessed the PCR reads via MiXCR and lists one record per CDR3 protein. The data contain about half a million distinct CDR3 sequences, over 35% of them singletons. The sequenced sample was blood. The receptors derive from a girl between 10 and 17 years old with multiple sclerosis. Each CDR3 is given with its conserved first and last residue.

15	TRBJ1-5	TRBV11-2	CASSLGAAPNQPQHF
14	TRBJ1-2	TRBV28	CASSSHDSAYGYTF
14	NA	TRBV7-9	CASSPTRVYCEQYF
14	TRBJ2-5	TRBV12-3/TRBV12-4	CASSLGLRSETQYF
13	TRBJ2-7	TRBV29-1	CSVEVTGVSEQYF
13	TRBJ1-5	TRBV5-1	CASSLEGDRPQHF
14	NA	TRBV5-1	CAGSLGQGANEQYF
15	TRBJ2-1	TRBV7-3	CASSPGTSKYSEQFF
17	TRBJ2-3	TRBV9	CASSVSGLAGWADTQYF
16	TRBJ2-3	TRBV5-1	CASSPQTHGGTDTQYF
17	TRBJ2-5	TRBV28	CASSLGFGGSGRETQYF
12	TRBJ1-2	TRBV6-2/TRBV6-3	CASRTTGESYIF
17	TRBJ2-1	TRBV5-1	CASSLAFGLAGGNKQFF
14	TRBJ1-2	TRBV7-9	CASSPGTWNYGYTF
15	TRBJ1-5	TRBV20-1	CSARRRSLSNQPQHF
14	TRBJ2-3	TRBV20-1	CSPRRGASTDTQYF
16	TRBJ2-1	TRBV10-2	CASRARAGVDVNEQFF
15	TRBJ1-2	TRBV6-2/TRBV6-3	CASSGHPTLNYGYTF
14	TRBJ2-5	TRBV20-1	CSARDRAAQETQYF
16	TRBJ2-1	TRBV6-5	CASSYSGLAGGWEQFF
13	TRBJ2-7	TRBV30	CAWSTGTNYEQYF
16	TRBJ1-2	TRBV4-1	CASSQDREISNYGYTF
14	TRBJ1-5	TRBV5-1	CASSLEGPPQPQHF
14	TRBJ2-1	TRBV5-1	CASSFQSSYNEQFF
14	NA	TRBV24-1	CATSGLAGDDEQYF
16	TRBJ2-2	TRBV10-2	CASRDGAGGLTGELFF
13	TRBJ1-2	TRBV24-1	CATSEAPNYGYTF
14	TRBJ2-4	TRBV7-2	CASSVGLAGNIQYF
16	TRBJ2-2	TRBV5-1	CASSSRLAGGTGELFF
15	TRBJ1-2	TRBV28	CASSFGGGEDYGYTF
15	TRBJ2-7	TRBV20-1	CSARMPDSPLYEQYF
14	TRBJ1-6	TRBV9	CASSVEGGGSPLHF
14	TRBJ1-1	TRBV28	CASRLTEKNTEAFF